These 28 T cell receptor beta chains originate from one sample sequenced in a study of OX40 agonist ivuxolimab in advanced cancers. Clones were sequenced by immunoSEQ multiplex PCR, and TCRdb holds only the in-frame ones, with some missing. The data contain around 20,000 clones, roughly 88% of them seen just once; the ten biggest clones take up over 45%. The starting material was CD4+ or CD8+ T cells sorted from blood, obtained in a trial of the OX40 agonist ivuxolimab. Source of these receptors: an adult with an advanced solid tumor such as melanoma, head and neck, liver or kidney cancer.

This chain connects TRBV9 to TRBJ1-1; no clear D gene. Deletions cut 4 bases from V and 8 bases from J, with 12 bases between. The CDR3 has 12 amino acids. The germline V gene has CDR1 SGDLS and CDR2 YYNGEE. CDR3: CASSLTYSEAFF. DNA for the CDR3: TGTGCCAGCAGCCTCACGTATTCGGAAGCTTTCTTT.

This chain links TRBV28 with TRBJ1-2; 7 bases map to TRBD1. Germline assignment: CDR1 MDHEN and CDR2 SYDVKM. The CDR3 spans 12 residues. V gave up 6 bases and J gave up 7 bases; unmatched junction bases: 5. The CDR3, as DNA: TGTGCCAGCAGAATAGGGGGCTTTGGCTACACCTTC. The encoded protein is CASRIGGFGYTF.

The J gene is TRBJ2-3, the V gene TRBV5-1; TRBD2 agrees at 10 bases. The J segment lost 0 bases and the V segment lost 1 base, leaving 8 bases of the junction unmatched. CDR1 is SGHRS, CDR2 YFSETQ, per germline. There are 18 residues in the CDR3. CDR3 region: CASSLPFTSGNSTDTQYF. In nucleotides, the CDR3 is TGCGCCAGCAGCTTGCCCTTCACTAGCGGGAATAGCACAGATACGCAGTATTTT.

The V call is TRBV9, the J call TRBJ1-4; TRBD1 agrees at 11 bases. The CDR3 has 18 residues. V was pared by 0 bases and J by 0 bases, with 4 bases of the junction left unmatched. Germline CDR1 SGDLS, CDR2 YYNGEE. CDR3 in DNA: TGTGCCAGCAGCGTAGGCGGGACAGGGGGGGCAACTAATGAAAAACTGTTTTTT. As protein: CASSVGGTGGATNEKLFF.

V gene TRBV4-1 combines with J gene TRBJ2-7; 9 nucleotides line up with TRBD2. This CDR3 has 15 amino acids. Germline V gene lookup returns CDR1 MGHRA and CDR2 YSYEKL. V shed 0 bases, J shed 5 bases, and the junction held 5 bases outside the gene matches. CDR3 coding DNA: TGCGCCAGCAGCCAAGATGGAGCGGGGGGAGACGAGCAGTACTTC. Its protein product is CASSQDGAGGDEQYF.

This chain joins TRBV27 and TRBJ2-1; 11 nucleotides line up with TRBD2. V lost 0 bases and J lost 9; bases outside the gene matches: 10. CDR1 MNHEY and CDR2 SMNVEV come from the germline V gene (reference sequence). This CDR3 has 17 residues. CDR3 coding DNA: TGTGCCAGCAGTTTATCGATGGTAGCGGGAGGGCCTGGTGAGCAGTTCTTC. Its translation is CASSLSMVAGGPGEQFF.

The chain recombines TRBV7-9 with TRBJ1-1, with D maybe TRBD1 (6 bases). V lost 8 bases, J lost 7 bases, and 17 bases lay in between. This CDR3 region has 13 residues. Germline CDR1 is SEHNR and CDR2 is FQNEAQ (reference sequence). CDR3 in DNA: TGTGCCAGCCAGGGCGCAGGGGCTGGTGAAGCTTTCTTT. Protein sequence: CASQGAGAGEAFF.

In its sample, this clone was seen once. The rearrangement joins TRBV7-8 to TRBJ1-5; D unclear. There are 14 residues in the CDR3. Germline CDR1 is SGHVS and CDR2 is FQNEAQ. V gave up 3 bases and J gave up 7 bases, with 13 bases separating them. The CDR3 spells CASSLGGPRQPQHF. CDR3 nucleotides: TGTGCCAGCAGCTTGGGCGGTCCCAGGCAGCCCCAGCATTTT.

The V and J genes are TRBV5-6 and TRBJ2-6; unclear D gene. This CDR3 has 12 residues. The germline gives CDR1 SGHDT, CDR2 YYEEEE. The V end was cut by 6 bases, the J end by 3 bases, with 4 bases between. The CDR3 DNA reads as TGTGCCAGCACCCGTGGGGCCAACGTCCTGACTTTC. Translated, it gives CASTRGANVLTF.

This sequence joins TRBV6-5 and TRBJ2-1, with a tentative D call TRBD2 (6 bases). With 6 bases removed from V and 0 bases from J, the gap between germline ends came to 15 bases. There are 16 residues in the CDR3. Germline V gene lookup returns CDR1 MNHEY and CDR2 SVGAGI. The DNA for the CDR3 is TGTGCCAGCAGCTACCATAGCGGTATCTCCTACAATGAGCAGTTCTTC. It specifies CASSYHSGISYNEQFF.

J is TRBJ1-3 and V is TRBV19; D gene ambiguous. This CDR3 is 16 amino acids long. V lost 3 bases to trimming and J lost 2 bases, with 14 bases between them. Germline V gives CDR1 LNHDA, CDR2 SQIVND (reference sequence). The CDR3 loop reads CASSIEAVLPGNTIYF. The CDR3 bases are TGTGCCAGTAGTATCGAAGCAGTCTTACCTGGAAACACCATATATTTT.

The CDR3 sequence is CASSPTNYEQYF. The DNA of the CDR3 is TGTGCCAGCAGCCCCACCAATTACGAGCAGTACTTC. The J gene is TRBJ2-7, the V gene TRBV7-8; D is uncertain. In germline, CDR1 is SGHVS, CDR2 FQNEAQ. V was pared by 5 bases and J by 4 bases, with 9 bases between. The CDR3 totals 12 residues.

V gene TRBV14 combines with J gene TRBJ2-3; 7 nucleotides match TRBD2. The germline CDR1 and CDR2 sequences are SGHDN and FVKESK. V shed 2 bases and J 2 bases; nucleotides not matched to a gene: 4. This CDR3 contains 15 residues. CDR3 sequence: CASSQPGLYTDTQYF. The CDR3 DNA reads TGTGCCAGCAGCCAACCGGGACTATACACAGATACGCAGTATTTT.

The V call is TRBV5-6, the J call TRBJ2-1, with 8 positions matching TRBD2. This CDR3 has 17 amino acids. Germline-derived CDR1 and CDR2 are SGHDT and YYEEEE. With V trimmed by 0 bases and J by 6 bases, 11 bases remained unmatched. CDR3 in amino acids: CASSLVVMGLVANEQFF. The CDR3 DNA follows: TGTGCCAGCAGCTTGGTAGTGATGGGACTAGTCGCCAATGAGCAGTTCTTC.

The genes are TRBV7-2 and TRBJ2-1; no firm D call. Per germline, CDR1 SGHTA and CDR2 FQGNSA. Trimming took off 1 base at V and 10 bases at J, with 14 bases between the two ends. This CDR3 spans 14 amino acids. The CDR3 loop reads CASSLGVGVGEQFF. The CDR3 DNA sequence: TGTGCCAGCAGCTTAGGCGTTGGGGTGGGCGAGCAGTTCTTC. The full variable domain, completed using reference TRBV7-2 and TRBJ2-1, is GAGVSQSPSNKVTEKGKDVELRCDPISGHTALYWYRQSLGQGLEFLIYFQGNSAPDKSGLPSDRFSAERTGGSVSTLTIQRTQQEDSAVYLCASSLGVGVGEQFFGPGTRLTVL.

V usage is TRBV6-4 and J usage is TRBJ2-3; a possible D gene is TRBD2 (7 bases). V lost 6 bases, J lost 3 bases, and 16 bases lay in between. Germline V gives CDR1 MRHNA, CDR2 SNTAGT. The CDR3 totals 15 residues. This chain's CDR3 is CASSLEGGGTDTQYF. The DNA for the CDR3 is TGTGCCAGCAGCCTGGAGGGAGGGGGAACAGATACGCAGTATTTT.

The chain employs TRBV7-3 and TRBJ1-1; D not resolved. Between the trimmed V and J ends, which lost 1 base and 4 bases, there was a span of 16 bases. CDR1 is SGHTA and CDR2 is FQGTGA in the germline V gene. The CDR3 is 16 residues long. Here the CDR3 reads CASSLRGGYNPTEAFF. The CDR3 DNA reads as TGTGCCAGCAGCTTAAGGGGAGGCTATAATCCCACTGAAGCTTTCTTT. Full variable domain (outside the CDR3, taken from reference TRBV7-3 and TRBJ1-1): GAGVSQTPSNKVTEKGKYVELRCDPISGHTALYWYRQSLGQGPEFLIYFQGTGAADDSGLPNDRFFAVRPEGSVSTLKIQRTERGDSAVYLCASSLRGGYNPTEAFFGQGTRLTVV.

This clone was observed a single time. This chain joins TRBV7-5 and TRBJ2-7. TRBV7-5 is deemed a pseudogene. CDR3 length: 14 residues. For the CDR3, the DNA is TGTGCCAGCAGCTTTGGTGGGAACCTCTACGAGCAGTACTTC. Translating gives CASSFGGNLYEQYF.

In this sample, this clone turned up a few times. The chain links TRBV7-3 to TRBJ2-7; TRBD2 agrees at 10 bases. Germline values: CDR1 SGHTA, CDR2 FQGTGA. With 4 bases clipped from V and 2 bases from J, the junction kept 5 bases outside the gene matches. The CDR3 totals 15 residues. The CDR3 sequence: CASSSGLAAPYEQYF. The CDR3 nucleotides are TGTGCCAGCAGCTCTGGACTAGCGGCCCCCTACGAGCAGTACTTC.

V is TRBV7-6 and J is TRBJ2-5; D remains ambiguous. Looked up from germline, CDR1 is SGHVS and CDR2 is FNYEAQ. Trimming took 1 base from V and 1 from J, leaving 10 bases between them. The CDR3 runs to 15 residues. The CDR3 DNA is TGTGCCAGCAGCTTAGAATCCGTGAGCCAAGAGACCCAGTACTTC. Translated: CASSLESVSQETQYF.

This chain links TRBV9 with TRBJ2-1; tentatively, D is TRBD1 or TRBD2 (5 bases each). In germline, CDR1 is SGDLS, CDR2 YYNGEE. The CDR3 runs 12 residues. V lost 7 bases to trimming and J lost 10 bases, with 15 bases between them. In DNA form, the CDR3 reads TGTGCCAGCGGGGGTGGACCGGGAGAGCAGTTCTTC. Its protein product is CASGGGPGEQFF. The full variable domain, its missing parts supplied by reference TRBV9 and TRBJ2-1, is DSGVTQTPKHLITATGQRVTLRCSPRSGDLSVYWYQQSLDQGLQFLIQYYNGEERAKGNILERFSAQQFPDLHSELNLSSLELGDSALYFCASGGGPGEQFFGPGTRLTVL.

The J gene is TRBJ2-1, the V gene TRBV6-4, with TRBD2 matching 8 bases. The junction had 1 base not matched to a gene; V was cut back by 0 bases and J by 9 bases. The CDR3 runs 13 residues. Germline CDR1 is MRHNA and CDR2 is SNTAGT. The CDR3 loop is CASSDSTSGEQFF. For the CDR3, the DNA is TGTGCCAGCAGTGACTCCACTAGCGGTGAGCAGTTCTTC.

The chain employs TRBV6-5 and TRBJ2-1, with D perhaps TRBD1 or TRBD2 (6 bases each). Trimming removed 7 bases from V and 8 bases from J, with 21 bases in between. This CDR3 has 15 residues. Germline V gene lookup returns CDR1 MNHEY and CDR2 SVGAGI. In nucleotides, the CDR3 is TGTGCCAGCAAAGGGGGACTGATGCCCTGGTATGAGCAGTTCTTC. Translating it yields CASKGGLMPWYEQFF.

This chain links TRBV11-2 with TRBJ2-7; 8 positions match TRBD2. The J segment lost 4 bases and the V segment lost 7 bases, leaving 9 bases of the junction unmatched. The CDR3 sequence is 14 residues long. The V gene's germline CDR1 is SGHAT and CDR2 FQNNGV. The CDR3 protein is CASTISGSAYEQYF. The DNA of the CDR3 is TGTGCCAGCACCATCAGCGGGAGTGCGTACGAGCAGTACTTC.

The V gene is TRBV7-3, the J gene TRBJ2-1, with 7 bases that match TRBD2. CDR3 length: 16 residues. The germline CDR1 and CDR2 sequences are SGHTA and FQGTGA. The V and J ends lost 5 bases and 0 bases, in that order; junction bases with no gene match: 7. Written as DNA, the CDR3 is TGTGCCAGCAGCCCAACGGGGGGATACTCCTACAATGAGCAGTTCTTC. Amino acid sequence: CASSPTGGYSYNEQFF.

With regard to this clone: Other DNA sequences within the sample encode an identical CDR3. The chain joins TRBV27 to TRBJ2-7, with D perhaps TRBD1 (6 bases). CDR1 and CDR2 (germline): MNHEY, SMNVEV (reference sequence). V shed 7 bases and J shed 3 bases, with 13 bases lying between them. This CDR3 is built from 13 residues. The CDR3 reads CASIGTSSYEQYF. DNA for the CDR3: TGTGCCAGCATCGGGACATCGAGCTACGAGCAGTACTTC.

The V call is TRBV27, the J call TRBJ2-3; a possible D gene is TRBD1 (5 bases). CDR1 is MNHEY and CDR2 is SMNVEV in the germline V gene (reference sequence). Trimming took 0 bases from V and 1 from J, leaving 17 bases between them. The CDR3 extends over 18 amino acids. CDR3 in amino acids: CASSLSGWGGVGTDTQYF. CDR3 nucleotide sequence: TGTGCCAGCAGTTTATCGGGTTGGGGCGGCGTCGGCACAGATACGCAGTATTTT.

The chain employs TRBV6-4 and TRBJ2-2; 7 nucleotides align to TRBD1. The CDR3 is made up of 13 amino acids. Germline CDR1 MRHNA, CDR2 SNTAGT. The ends lost 6 bases at V and 7 bases at J; junction bases unmatched: 5. CDR3 bases: TGTGCCAGCAGCTTGACAGGGAACGGGGAGCTGTTTTTT. Protein sequence: CASSLTGNGELFF.